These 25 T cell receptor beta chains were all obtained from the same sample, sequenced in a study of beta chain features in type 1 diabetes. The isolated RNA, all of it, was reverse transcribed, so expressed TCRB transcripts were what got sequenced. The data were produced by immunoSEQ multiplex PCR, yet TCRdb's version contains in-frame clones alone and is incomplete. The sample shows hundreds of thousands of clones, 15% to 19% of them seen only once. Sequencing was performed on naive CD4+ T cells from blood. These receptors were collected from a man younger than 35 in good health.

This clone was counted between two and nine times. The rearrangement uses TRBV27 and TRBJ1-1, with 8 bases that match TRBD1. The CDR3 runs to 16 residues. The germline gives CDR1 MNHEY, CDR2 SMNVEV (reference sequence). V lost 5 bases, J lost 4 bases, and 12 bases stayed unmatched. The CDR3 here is CASSPGQGRLSTEAFF. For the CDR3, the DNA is TGTGCCAGCAGTCCCGGACAGGGAAGGTTGAGCACTGAAGCTTTCTTT.

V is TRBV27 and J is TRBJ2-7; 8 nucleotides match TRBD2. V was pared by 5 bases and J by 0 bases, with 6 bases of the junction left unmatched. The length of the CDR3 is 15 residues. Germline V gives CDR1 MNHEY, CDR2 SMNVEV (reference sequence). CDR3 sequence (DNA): TGTGCCAGCAGTCCCTTAGCGGGATCCTCCTACGAGCAGTACTTC. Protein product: CASSPLAGSSYEQYF.

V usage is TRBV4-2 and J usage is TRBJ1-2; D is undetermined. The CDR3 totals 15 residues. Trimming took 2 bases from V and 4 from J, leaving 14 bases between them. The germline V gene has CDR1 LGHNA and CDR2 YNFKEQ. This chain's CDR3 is CASSQSARAPYGYTF. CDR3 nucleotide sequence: TGTGCCAGCAGCCAAAGCGCACGAGCTCCCTATGGCTACACCTTC.

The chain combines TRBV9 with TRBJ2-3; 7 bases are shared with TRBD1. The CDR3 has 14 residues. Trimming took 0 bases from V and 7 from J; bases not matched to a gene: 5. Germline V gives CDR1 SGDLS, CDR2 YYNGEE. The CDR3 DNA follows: TGTGCCAGCAGCGTAGGGGACAGCCTCAATACGCAGTATTTT. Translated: CASSVGDSLNTQYF. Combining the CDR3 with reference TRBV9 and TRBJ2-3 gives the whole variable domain DSGVTQTPKHLITATGQRVTLRCSPRSGDLSVYWYQQSLDQGLQFLIQYYNGEERAKGNILERFSAQQFPDLHSELNLSSLELGDSALYFCASSVGDSLNTQYFGPGTRLTVL.

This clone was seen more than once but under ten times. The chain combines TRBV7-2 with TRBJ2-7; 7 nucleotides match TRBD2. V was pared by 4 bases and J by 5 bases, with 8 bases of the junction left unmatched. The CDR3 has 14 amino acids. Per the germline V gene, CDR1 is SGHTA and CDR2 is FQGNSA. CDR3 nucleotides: TGTGCCAGCAGCTCTAGAAGGGCGGGAGACGAGCAGTACTTC. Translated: CASSSRRAGDEQYF.

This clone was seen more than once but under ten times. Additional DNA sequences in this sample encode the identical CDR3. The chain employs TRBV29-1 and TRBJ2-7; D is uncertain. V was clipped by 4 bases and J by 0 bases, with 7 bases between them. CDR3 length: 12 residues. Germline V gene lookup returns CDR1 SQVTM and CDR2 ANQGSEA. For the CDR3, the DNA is TGCAGCGTTGCGCGGTCCTCCTACGAGCAGTACTTC. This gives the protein CSVARSSYEQYF.

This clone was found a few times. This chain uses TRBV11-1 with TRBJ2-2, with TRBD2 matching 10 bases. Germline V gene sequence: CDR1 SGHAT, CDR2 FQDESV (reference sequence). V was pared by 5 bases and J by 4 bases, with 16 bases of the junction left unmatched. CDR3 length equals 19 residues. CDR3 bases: TGTGCCAGCAGCCAACGCATGGGGAAGCGGGGGGGCGGCACCGGGGAGCTGTTTTTT. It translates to CASSQRMGKRGGGTGELFF.

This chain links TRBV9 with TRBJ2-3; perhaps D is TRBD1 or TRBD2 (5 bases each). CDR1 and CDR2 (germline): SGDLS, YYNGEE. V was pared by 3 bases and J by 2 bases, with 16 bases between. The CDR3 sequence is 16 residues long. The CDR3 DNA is TGTGCCAGCAGCGCATCGGGACCCCGGGACACAGATACGCAGTATTTT. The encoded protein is CASSASGPRDTDTQYF.

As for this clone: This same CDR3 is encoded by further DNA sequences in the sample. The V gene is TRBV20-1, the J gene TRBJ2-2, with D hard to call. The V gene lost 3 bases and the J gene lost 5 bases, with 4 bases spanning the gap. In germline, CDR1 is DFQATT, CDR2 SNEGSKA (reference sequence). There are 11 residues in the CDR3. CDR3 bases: TGCAGTGCTAGTGGGACCGGGGAGCTGTTTTTT. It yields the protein CSASGTGELFF.

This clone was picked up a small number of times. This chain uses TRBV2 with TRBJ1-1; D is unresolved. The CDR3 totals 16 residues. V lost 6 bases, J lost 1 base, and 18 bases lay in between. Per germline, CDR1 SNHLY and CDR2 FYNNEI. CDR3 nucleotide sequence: TGTGCCAGCAGGAACTTTCAGTCGTTGTCGAACACTGAAGCTTTCTTT. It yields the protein CASRNFQSLSNTEAFF.

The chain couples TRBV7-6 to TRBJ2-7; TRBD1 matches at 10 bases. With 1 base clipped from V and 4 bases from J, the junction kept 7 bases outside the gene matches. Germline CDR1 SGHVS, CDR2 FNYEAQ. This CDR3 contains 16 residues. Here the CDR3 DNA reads TGTGCCAGCAGCTTAGAGGTGGGACAGGGGAGTTACGAGCAGTACTTC. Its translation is CASSLEVGQGSYEQYF.

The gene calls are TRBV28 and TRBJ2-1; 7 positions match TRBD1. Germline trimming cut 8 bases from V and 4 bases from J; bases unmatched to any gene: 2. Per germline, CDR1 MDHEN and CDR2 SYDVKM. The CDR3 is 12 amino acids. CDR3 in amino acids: CASRDRYNEQFF. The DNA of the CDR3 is TGTGCCAGCCGGGACAGATACAATGAGCAGTTCTTC. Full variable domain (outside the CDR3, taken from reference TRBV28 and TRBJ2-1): DVKVTQSSRYLVKRTGEKVFLECVQDMDHENMFWYRQDPGLGLRLIYFSYDVKMKEKGDIPEGYSVSREKKERFSLILESASTNQTSMYLCASRDRYNEQFFGPGTRLTVL.

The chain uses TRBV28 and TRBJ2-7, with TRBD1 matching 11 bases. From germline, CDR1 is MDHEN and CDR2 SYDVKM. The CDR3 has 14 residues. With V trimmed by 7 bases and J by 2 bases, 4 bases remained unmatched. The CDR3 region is CASTLGQGAYEQYF. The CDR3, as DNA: TGTGCCAGCACCCTGGGACAGGGGGCCTACGAGCAGTACTTC.

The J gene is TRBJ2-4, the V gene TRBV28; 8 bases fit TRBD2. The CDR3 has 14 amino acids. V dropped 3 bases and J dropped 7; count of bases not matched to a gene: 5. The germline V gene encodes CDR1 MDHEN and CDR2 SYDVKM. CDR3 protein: CASSFSGGRNIQYF. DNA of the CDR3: TGTGCCAGCAGTTTCAGCGGGGGCCGGAACATTCAGTACTTC.

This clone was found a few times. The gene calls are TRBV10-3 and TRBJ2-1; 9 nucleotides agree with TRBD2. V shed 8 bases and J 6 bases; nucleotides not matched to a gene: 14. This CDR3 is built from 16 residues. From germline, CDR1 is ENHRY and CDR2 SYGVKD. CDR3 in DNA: TGTGCCATCGCCTCGAAGGGCGGGAGGGCCAGCAATGAGCAGTTCTTC. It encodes CAIASKGGRASNEQFF.

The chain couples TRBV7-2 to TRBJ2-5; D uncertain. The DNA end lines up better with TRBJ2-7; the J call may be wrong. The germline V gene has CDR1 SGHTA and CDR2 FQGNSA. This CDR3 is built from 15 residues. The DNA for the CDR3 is TGTGCCAGCAGCTTAAGTACAGCTGGGTCCTACGAGCAGTACTTC. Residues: CASSLSTAGSYEQYF.

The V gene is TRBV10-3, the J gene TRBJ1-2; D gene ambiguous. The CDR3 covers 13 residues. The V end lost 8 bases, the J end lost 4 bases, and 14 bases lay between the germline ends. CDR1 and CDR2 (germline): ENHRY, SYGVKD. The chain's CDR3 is CAIQSLSSYGYTF. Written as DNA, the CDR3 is TGTGCCATCCAAAGCTTGAGCAGCTATGGCTACACCTTC.

As DNA, the CDR3 is TGCGCCAGCAAACAAGAAGGAAAGGGCCGAGGATTAGGGCATCGAACTGAAGCTTTCTTT. Its translation: CASKQEGKGRGLGHRTEAFF. The chain recombines TRBV4-3 with TRBJ1-1; unclear D gene. CDR3 length: 20 residues. CDR1 is LGHNA and CDR2 is YSLEER in the germline V gene. The V and J ends lost 7 bases and 5 bases respectively, with 35 bases between them.

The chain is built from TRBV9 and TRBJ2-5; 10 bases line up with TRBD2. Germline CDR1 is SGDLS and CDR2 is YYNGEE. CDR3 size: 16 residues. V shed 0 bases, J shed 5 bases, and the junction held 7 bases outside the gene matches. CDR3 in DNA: TGTGCCAGCAGCGTAGCGAGTAGCGGGGGGTTGGAGACCCAGTACTTC. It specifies CASSVASSGGLETQYF.

The CDR3 protein is CAISETGTGGSGANVLTF. CDR3 DNA sequence: TGTGCCATCAGTGAAACTGGGACAGGGGGCTCTGGGGCCAACGTCCTGACTTTC. V gene TRBV10-3 combines with J gene TRBJ2-6; 11 nucleotides match TRBD1. Germline CDR1 is ENHRY and CDR2 is SYGVKD. V was pared by 3 bases and J by 0 bases, with 4 bases of the junction left unmatched. This CDR3 is 18 amino acids long.

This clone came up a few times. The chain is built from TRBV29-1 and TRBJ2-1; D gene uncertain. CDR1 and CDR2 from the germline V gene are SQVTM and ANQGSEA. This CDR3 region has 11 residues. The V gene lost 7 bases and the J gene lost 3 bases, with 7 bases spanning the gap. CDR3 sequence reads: CSGPGYNEQFF. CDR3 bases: TGCAGCGGCCCCGGCTACAATGAGCAGTTCTTC.

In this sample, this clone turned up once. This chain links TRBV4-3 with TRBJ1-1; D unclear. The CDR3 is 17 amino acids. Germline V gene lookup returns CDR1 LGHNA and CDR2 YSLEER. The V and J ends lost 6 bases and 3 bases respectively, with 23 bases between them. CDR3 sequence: CASSRYSSVLADTEAFF. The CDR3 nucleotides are TGCGCCAGCAGTAGGTATAGTTCCGTCTTAGCGGACACTGAAGCTTTCTTT.

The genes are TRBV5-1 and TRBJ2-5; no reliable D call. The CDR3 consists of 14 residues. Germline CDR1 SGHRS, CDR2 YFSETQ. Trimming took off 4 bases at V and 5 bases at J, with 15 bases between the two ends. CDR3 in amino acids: CASSPPARTETQYF. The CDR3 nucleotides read TGCGCCAGCAGCCCCCCCGCTAGAACCGAGACCCAGTACTTC.

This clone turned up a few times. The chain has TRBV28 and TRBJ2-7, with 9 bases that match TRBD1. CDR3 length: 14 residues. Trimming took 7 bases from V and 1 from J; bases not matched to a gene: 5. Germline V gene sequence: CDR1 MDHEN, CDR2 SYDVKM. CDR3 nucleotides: TGTGCCAGCACAAAAGGGACAGGGTCCTACGAGCAGTACTTC. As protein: CASTKGTGSYEQYF.

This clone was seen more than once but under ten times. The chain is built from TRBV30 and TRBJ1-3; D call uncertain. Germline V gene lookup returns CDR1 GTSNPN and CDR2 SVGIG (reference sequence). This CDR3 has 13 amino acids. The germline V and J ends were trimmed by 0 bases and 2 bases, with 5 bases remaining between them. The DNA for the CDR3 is TGTGCCTGGAGTGTCCAGGCTGGAAACACCATATATTTT. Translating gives CAWSVQAGNTIYF.